These T cell receptor beta chains were read from a single sample in a study of cytomegalovirus exposure and HLA in healthy donors. Sequencing was performed with immunoSEQ multiplex PCR; in TCRdb, only in-frame clones are kept and a portion is missing. This sample carries under 200,000 clones, 60% to 85% of them seen once, and the ten largest clones take more than 3.5%. The source material was PBMCs. These TCRs come from a man under 40 in good health and CMV-seropositive. Both conserved end residues are part of each CDR3. The D gene is left open where the match is weak. Size tells how often a clone was seen (once, few, many) or the class of an expanded clone, and some rows leave it out.

D gene,clone size,V gene,J gene,CDR3 protein,CDR3 DNA
TRBD1,once,TRBV28,TRBJ2-6,CASKRDTGGSGANVLTF,TGTGCCAGCAAGCGAGATACAGGGGGCTCTGGGGCCAACGTCCTGACTTTC
.,.,TRBV4-1,TRBJ2-7,CASSQVSVPHEQYF,TGCGCCAGCAGCCAAGTTTCAGTGCCCCACGAGCAGTACTTC
.,.,TRBV29-1,TRBJ1-1,CSVVTPDYTEAFF,TGCAGCGTTGTGACACCCGATTACACTGAAGCTTTCTTT
.,.,TRBV21-1,TRBJ1-1,CASSKGSLAEAFF,TGTGCCAGCAGCAAGGGTTCCCTAGCTGAAGCTTTCTTT
.,.,TRBV6-1,TRBJ2-2,CASMGIGGELFF,TGTGCCAGCATGGGCATTGGCGGGGAGCTGTTTTTT
.,.,TRBV7-9,TRBJ2-6,CASSLLQGSGANVLTF,TGTGCCAGCAGCCTACTACAGGGTTCTGGGGCCAACGTCCTGACTTTC
TRBD1,.,TRBV5-6,TRBJ2-1,CASSEVGTGKNEQFF,TGTGCCAGCAGCGAGGTAGGGACAGGCAAGAATGAGCAGTTCTTC
.,.,TRBV6-5,TRBJ1-5,CASSTGGRDQPQHF,TGTGCCAGCTCTACGGGGGGCCGAGATCAGCCCCAGCATTTT
TRBD1,.,TRBV7-2,TRBJ1-1,CASSLEYSGTGGTEAFF,TGTGCCAGCAGCTTAGAATATTCCGGGACAGGGGGCACTGAAGCTTTCTTT
.,.,TRBV4-1,TRBJ1-1,CASSQTPAGTPAMNTEAFF,TGCGCCAGCAGCCAAACCCCCGCCGGGACACCGGCTATGAACACTGAAGCTTTCTTT
.,once,TRBV7-6,TRBJ2-1,CASSLGGGEQFF,TGTGCCAGCAGCTTAGGGGGCGGGGAACAGTTCTTC
.,.,TRBV28,TRBJ1-3,CASSRTTSGNTIYF,TGTGCCAGCAGCCGTACAACGTCTGGAAACACCATATATTTT
TRBD2,.,TRBV4-1,TRBJ2-3,CASSQASRAGGTDTQYF,TGCGCCAGCAGCCAAGCCTCCCGGGCGGGGGGTACAGATACGCAGTATTTT
TRBD1,medium-sized,TRBV7-6,TRBJ2-7,CASSSSTGGLSYEQYF,TGTGCCAGCAGCTCCTCTACAGGGGGGCTTTCCTACGAGCAGTACTTC
TRBD1,.,TRBV30,TRBJ1-6,CAWRGLGQGYRGPLHF,TGTGCCTGGAGGGGTCTTGGACAGGGGTATCGGGGACCCCTCCACTTT
TRBD1,.,TRBV5-1,TRBJ1-1,CASSSGQVNTEAFF,TGCGCCAGCAGCTCGGGACAGGTGAACACTGAAGCTTTCTTT
TRBD1,.,TRBV6-7,TRBJ1-5,CASRARQGECQPQHF,TGTGCCAGCAGAGCTAGACAGGGGGAATGTCAGCCCCAGCATTTT
TRBD1,.,TRBV7-3,TRBJ2-6,CASSAIQGALGANVLTF,TGTGCCAGCAGCGCCATTCAGGGGGCGTTAGGGGCCAACGTCCTGACTTTC
TRBD2,few,TRBV2,TRBJ2-5,CASRETSGQETQYF,TGTGCCAGCAGGGAGACTAGCGGCCAAGAGACCCAGTACTTC